This note documents a single T cell receptor (beta chain) sequence. Per germline, CDR1 ENHRY and CDR2 SYGVKD. The CDR3 is 14 amino acids. With 6 bases removed from V and 0 bases from J, the gap between germline ends came to 11 bases. Treatment reported: about 20 received Ad26.COV2.S at low or high dose, single or two shots; about 5 received placebo; per-sample allocation not given. Vaccine and placebo recipients were sampled on day 63 after the first injection. The sample is drawn from a study of Ad26.COV2.S vaccination and SARS-CoV-2 variants. Sequencing was performed with immunoSEQ multiplex PCR; in TCRdb, only in-frame clones are kept and a portion is missing. The profile shows 300,000 to 500,000 clones, about 88% of them singletons.

The origin of this receptor is a person between 18 and 60 years old who received the Ad26.COV2.S COVID-19 vaccine or a placebo. This sample comprised peripheral blood, obtained in a trial of Ad26.COV2.S vaccine versus placebo. The gene calls are TRBV10-3 and TRBJ1-2; weak D call: TRBD1 (5 bases). This CDR3 reads CAISRDGSNYGYTF. The CDR3 DNA reads TGTGCCATCAGCCGGGACGGATCTAACTATGGCTACACCTTC.